The 16 T cell receptor beta chains in this list originate from one sample, sequenced in a study of blood T cell repertoires in COVID-19. Generated by immunoSEQ multiplex PCR, the TCRdb table keeps only in-frame clones and is missing some. The repertoire holds approximately 22,000 clones, more than 80% seen once, with around 5.5% in the top ten. Sequences were obtained from peripheral blood. The receptors derive from a human donor in a cohort sampled during active COVID-19.

V is TRBV3-1 (or the pseudogene TRBV3-2) and J is TRBJ2-1, with D tentatively TRBD2 (5 bases). V was clipped by 1 base and J by 10 bases, with 14 bases between them. This CDR3 region has 14 residues. Germline V gene data show CDR1 as LGHDT and CDR2 as YNNKEL (reference sequence). This CDR3 is CASSQGKNGNEQFF. The DNA for the CDR3 is TGTGCCAGCAGCCAAGGCAAGAACGGGAACGAGCAGTTCTTC.

This chain connects TRBV19 to TRBJ2-7; D not certain. The CDR3 consists of 13 residues. The V end lost 6 bases, the J end lost 6 bases, and 15 bases lay between the germline ends. In germline, CDR1 is LNHDA, CDR2 SQIVND (reference sequence). CDR3 protein: CASRTLGNSEQYF. In nucleotides, the CDR3 is TGTGCCAGTAGAACGCTCGGTAATTCCGAGCAGTACTTC.

V usage is TRBV10-3 and J usage is TRBJ2-1; TRBD2 might be the D (5 bases). The CDR3 covers 15 residues. Trimming left V 3 bases short and J 5 bases short, with 14 bases between. Germline V lookup: CDR1 ENHRY, CDR2 SYGVKD. CDR3 in DNA: TGTGCCATCAGTGACTTACGTAGTAGCGACAATGAGCAGTTCTTC. Protein: CAISDLRSSDNEQFF.

This clone was recorded only once. The chain links TRBV19 to TRBJ2-7, with D perhaps matching TRBD1 (5 bases). Trimming removed 5 bases from V and 0 bases from J, with 14 bases in between. The CDR3 has 15 amino acids. Looked up from germline, CDR1 is LNHDA and CDR2 is SQIVND (reference sequence). The CDR3 DNA is TGTGCCAGTAGTTGGGGCGACCCTCGCTCCTACGAGCAGTACTTC. Its protein is CASSWGDPRSYEQYF.

This chain connects TRBV9 to TRBJ2-2; a weak D match, TRBD1 (6 bases). V shed 5 bases and J shed 4 bases, with 15 bases lying between them. Germline V CDR1 and CDR2: SGDLS, YYNGEE. The CDR3 has 15 residues. This CDR3 reads CASSVGTTFTGELFF. CDR3 in DNA: TGTGCCAGCAGTGTCGGGACAACTTTCACCGGGGAGCTGTTTTTT.

J is TRBJ1-4 and V is TRBV10-3; 8 bases fit TRBD1. Germline CDR1 and CDR2: ENHRY and SYGVKD. Trimming at V came to 6 bases and at J to 0 bases, leaving 3 bases not matched to a gene. This CDR3 spans 15 amino acids. Written as DNA, the CDR3 is TGTGCCATCAGCCCGACAGGGGCAACTAATGAAAAACTGTTTTTT. It specifies CAISPTGATNEKLFF.

The chain is built from TRBV12-3 or TRBV12-4 and TRBJ2-5; possibly TRBD1 for D (6 bases). V lost 11 bases, J lost 5 bases, and 15 bases lay in between. This CDR3 region has 12 residues. The DNA for the CDR3 is TGTGCCTCACAGGGTATCGAGGAGACCCAGTACTTC. The encoded protein is CASQGIEETQYF.

The J gene is TRBJ1-1, the V gene TRBV5-6; D gene unclear. V dropped 2 bases and J dropped 0 bases, with 11 bases sitting between them. Per germline, CDR1 SGHDT and CDR2 YYEEEE. The CDR3 sequence is 15 residues long. Here the CDR3 DNA reads TGTGCCAGCAGCTTCTCCGCGGGGATGAACACTGAAGCTTTCTTT. Translation: CASSFSAGMNTEAFF.

The chain is built from TRBV6-2 or TRBV6-3 and TRBJ2-7; 9 bases fit TRBD1. Losses at the gene ends were 5 bases for V and 2 bases for J; bases not matched to a gene: 10. The germline V gene has CDR1 MNHEY and CDR2 SVGEGT. The CDR3 totals 16 residues. The chain's CDR3 is CASSRTDRGLTYEQYF. Written as DNA, the CDR3 is TGTGCCAGCAGTCGGACCGACAGGGGGTTGACCTACGAGCAGTACTTC.

The gene calls are TRBV7-6 and TRBJ2-1, with 12 bases matching TRBD2. After removal of 1 base from V and 7 bases from J, the junction contained 5 bases not matched to a gene. CDR3 size: 16 residues. Per the germline V gene, CDR1 is SGHVS and CDR2 is FNYEAQ. The CDR3 sequence: CASSLVASGRVNEQFF. Written as DNA, the CDR3 is TGTGCCAGCAGCTTAGTAGCTAGCGGGAGGGTGAATGAGCAGTTCTTC.

CDR3 DNA sequence: TGCGCCAGCAGCTTGAGCCCCGGGGCGACTAGCGGGAGGTATGAGCAGTTCTTC. Its protein product is CASSLSPGATSGRYEQFF. The genes are TRBV5-1 and TRBJ2-1, with 13 bases fitting TRBD2. Unmatched junction bases numbered 12, after V lost 1 base and J lost 8 bases. This CDR3 is built from 18 residues. Germline V lookup: CDR1 SGHRS, CDR2 YFSETQ.

CDR3 bases: TGTGCCAGCAGGACGCCGCAGGCGGGGGTTCATGGCTACACCTTC. This gives the protein CASRTPQAGVHGYTF. This chain joins TRBV6-5 and TRBJ1-2, with a possible D match to TRBD1 (5 bases). The germline CDR1 and CDR2 sequences are MNHEY and SVGAGI. V was clipped by 6 bases and J by 6 bases, with 20 bases between them. CDR3 length equals 15 residues.

V gene TRBV10-1 combines with J gene TRBJ2-7; 10 bases agree with TRBD2. The V segment lost 3 bases and the J segment 6 bases; nucleotides outside the gene matches: 2. This CDR3 region has 13 residues. Per the germline V gene, CDR1 is WNHNN and CDR2 is SYGVQD (reference sequence). Here the CDR3 DNA reads TGCGCCAGCAGTGACAGCGGGAGGGCCGAGCAGTACTTC. Translation: CASSDSGRAEQYF.

The rearrangement uses TRBV5-1 and TRBJ2-1; the match to TRBD2 covers 12 bases. CDR3 length: 16 residues. The germline gives CDR1 SGHRS, CDR2 YFSETQ. V gave up 4 bases and J gave up 9 bases; unmatched junction bases: 11. CDR3 bases: TGCGCCAGCAGCCTCGGACTAGCGGGAAATCAAGGTGAGCAGTTCTTC. Translation: CASSLGLAGNQGEQFF.

The V and J genes are TRBV6-2 or TRBV6-3 and TRBJ2-5; D is possibly TRBD1 (6 bases). Between the trimmed V and J ends, which lost 2 bases and 1 base, there was a span of 11 bases. This CDR3 is 15 amino acids long. Germline CDR1 is MNHEY and CDR2 is SVGEGT. CDR3 sequence reads: CASSYMQGIQETQYF. CDR3 coding DNA: TGTGCCAGCAGTTACATGCAGGGGATCCAAGAGACCCAGTACTTC.

The chain recombines TRBV30 with TRBJ2-3; 8 nucleotides agree with TRBD2. The V segment lost 2 bases and the J segment 2 bases; nucleotides outside the gene matches: 3. This CDR3 contains 14 residues. Looked up from germline, CDR1 is GTSNPN and CDR2 is SVGIG (reference sequence). CDR3 amino acids: CAWSYGGATDTQYF. The CDR3 DNA reads TGTGCCTGGAGTTACGGGGGGGCCACAGATACGCAGTATTTT.